One T cell receptor (beta chain) is described in this entry. This clonotype was counted only a few times. Its antigen remains unidentified. No base quality information exists; no much larger clone differs at one position. Per the germline V gene (reference sequence), DFQATT is the CDR1 and SNEGSKA is the CDR2. After removal of 1 base from V and 4 bases from J, the junction retains 18 bases not matched to a gene. The CDR3, cysteine through phenylalanine, is 18 amino acids long. Of the read, only the CDR3 DNA is kept; its 54 bases are in frame from base 1. Library prep was done by PCR. This sample was sequenced with an Illumina HiSeq 2500. Unique molecular identifiers were incorporated into TCR beta cDNA libraries to reduce PCR and sequencing biases. Approximately 500,000 cDNA molecules were obtained for every 1 to 10 million input T cells, so each molecule roughly corresponded to one T cell. The patient libraries were prepared and sequenced with the same protocol used for the earlier healthy control dataset. Within a given batch, samples were prepared together, multiplexed and sequenced on the same HiSeq lane. In the original analysis: Raw barcoded reads were processed with MIGEC, and single-read molecular identifier groups were discarded before consensus assembly and CDR3 extraction. VDJtools was used for post-analysis of the clonotype tables, with diversity normalized by down-sampling every dataset to the smallest sample size. In repertoire overlap clustering, CDR3 amino acid sequences, but not nucleotide sequences, were matched to correct batch-related cross-sample contamination. TCRdb applied fastp at Q25 and MiXCR to the public reads, then kept only in-frame beta chains. Entries that share a CDR3 protein sequence are merged under the most common genes and DNA. These V and J calls rely on TCRdb rather than the paper's analysis. The sample records hundreds of thousands of distinct CDR3 sequences, approximately 60% of which are singletons. The ten top clones hold around 10% of the sample.

To demonstrate the VDJtools post-analysis software, TCR beta repertoires were profiled from the peripheral blood of about 14 young patients with multiple sclerosis. The patients with multiple sclerosis were children and adolescents between roughly 6 and 16 years of age. These data originate in a study of post-analysis software for immune sequencing data (dated by TCRdb to the mid-2010s). For the study in its entirety: Disease courses on record covered relapsing-remitting, secondary progressive and progressive-relapsing multiple sclerosis, though some patients had no subtype annotation. Patient repertoires were compared against roughly 10 previously published healthy control repertoires from donors aged roughly 6 to 26 years. A subset of samples was prepared in parallel using single-end sample barcoding, then pooled and co-amplified after Illumina adapter ligation.

Study-level results and caveats: The multiple sclerosis patient group was slightly younger than the control group. Significantly lower normalized Chao1 diversity was found in multiple sclerosis patients than in controls, suggesting substantial peripheral T-cell clonal expansion. When samples were clustered directly using the F measure, samples prepared in the same batch co-clustered strongly, which prompted a batch-effect correction. Significantly higher frequencies in patients than in controls were found for about five TRBV segments, including TRBV5-6, TRBV5-1 and TRBV20-1.

Recombination connected TRBV20-1 to TRBJ1-2, with 7 bases in between that match TRBD1. The sequenced sample consisted of blood. The sequence derives from a girl aged 2-15 years with multiple sclerosis. The bases read TGCAGTGCTAGAGCCGACGGCAGGGGGACCCCCTTTTTCTATGGCTACACCTTC. Its amino acids are CSARADGRGTPFFYGYTF.